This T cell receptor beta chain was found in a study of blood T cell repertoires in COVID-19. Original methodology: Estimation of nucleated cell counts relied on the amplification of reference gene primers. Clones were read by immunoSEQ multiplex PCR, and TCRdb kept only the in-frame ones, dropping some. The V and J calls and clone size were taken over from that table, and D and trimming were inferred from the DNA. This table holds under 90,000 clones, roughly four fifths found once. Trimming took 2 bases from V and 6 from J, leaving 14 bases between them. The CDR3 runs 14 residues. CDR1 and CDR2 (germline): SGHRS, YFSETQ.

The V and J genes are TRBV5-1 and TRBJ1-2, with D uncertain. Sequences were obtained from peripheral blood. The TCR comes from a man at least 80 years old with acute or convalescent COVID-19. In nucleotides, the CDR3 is TGCGCCAGCAGCTTAGCGTCGGGAATGGATGGCTACACCTTC. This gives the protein CASSLASGMDGYTF.